This T cell receptor beta chain originates from a study of cytomegalovirus exposure and HLA in healthy donors. The CDR3 is 15 amino acids. The germline V and J ends were trimmed by 5 bases and 5 bases, with 19 bases remaining between them. The germline V gene has CDR1 LGHNA and CDR2 YNFKEQ. In the PCR, 60 Vbeta and 13 Jbeta primers were used. The assay was immunoSEQ multiplex PCR, and TCRdb's table has in-frame clones only and misses some. The repertoire has approximately 110,000 clones, 65% to 80% of them found once; the top ten carry 10% to 15%. The clonotype comes from a woman aged 35 to 49 in good health and CMV-seropositive. Source material: PBMCs. The gene calls are TRBV4-2 and TRBJ2-7; perhaps TRBD1 as D (5 bases). CDR3 DNA: TGTGCCAGCAGCGCCAGTCCAGGAGACAGCAACGAGCAGTACTTC. It specifies CASSASPGDSNEQYF.